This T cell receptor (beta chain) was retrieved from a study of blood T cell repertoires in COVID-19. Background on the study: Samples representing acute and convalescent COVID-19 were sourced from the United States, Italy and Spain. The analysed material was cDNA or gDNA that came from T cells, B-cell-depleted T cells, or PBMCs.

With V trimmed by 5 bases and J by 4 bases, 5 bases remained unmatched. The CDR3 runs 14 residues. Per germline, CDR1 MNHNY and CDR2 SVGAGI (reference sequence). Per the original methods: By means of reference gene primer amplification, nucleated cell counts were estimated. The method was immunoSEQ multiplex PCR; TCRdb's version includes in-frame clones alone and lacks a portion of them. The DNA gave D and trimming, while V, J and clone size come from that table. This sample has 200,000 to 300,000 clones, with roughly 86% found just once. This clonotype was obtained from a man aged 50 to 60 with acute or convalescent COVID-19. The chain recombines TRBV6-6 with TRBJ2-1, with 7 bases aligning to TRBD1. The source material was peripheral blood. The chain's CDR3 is CASSPWDSYNEQFF. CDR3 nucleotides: TGTGCCAGCAGTCCCTGGGACAGTTACAATGAGCAGTTCTTC.